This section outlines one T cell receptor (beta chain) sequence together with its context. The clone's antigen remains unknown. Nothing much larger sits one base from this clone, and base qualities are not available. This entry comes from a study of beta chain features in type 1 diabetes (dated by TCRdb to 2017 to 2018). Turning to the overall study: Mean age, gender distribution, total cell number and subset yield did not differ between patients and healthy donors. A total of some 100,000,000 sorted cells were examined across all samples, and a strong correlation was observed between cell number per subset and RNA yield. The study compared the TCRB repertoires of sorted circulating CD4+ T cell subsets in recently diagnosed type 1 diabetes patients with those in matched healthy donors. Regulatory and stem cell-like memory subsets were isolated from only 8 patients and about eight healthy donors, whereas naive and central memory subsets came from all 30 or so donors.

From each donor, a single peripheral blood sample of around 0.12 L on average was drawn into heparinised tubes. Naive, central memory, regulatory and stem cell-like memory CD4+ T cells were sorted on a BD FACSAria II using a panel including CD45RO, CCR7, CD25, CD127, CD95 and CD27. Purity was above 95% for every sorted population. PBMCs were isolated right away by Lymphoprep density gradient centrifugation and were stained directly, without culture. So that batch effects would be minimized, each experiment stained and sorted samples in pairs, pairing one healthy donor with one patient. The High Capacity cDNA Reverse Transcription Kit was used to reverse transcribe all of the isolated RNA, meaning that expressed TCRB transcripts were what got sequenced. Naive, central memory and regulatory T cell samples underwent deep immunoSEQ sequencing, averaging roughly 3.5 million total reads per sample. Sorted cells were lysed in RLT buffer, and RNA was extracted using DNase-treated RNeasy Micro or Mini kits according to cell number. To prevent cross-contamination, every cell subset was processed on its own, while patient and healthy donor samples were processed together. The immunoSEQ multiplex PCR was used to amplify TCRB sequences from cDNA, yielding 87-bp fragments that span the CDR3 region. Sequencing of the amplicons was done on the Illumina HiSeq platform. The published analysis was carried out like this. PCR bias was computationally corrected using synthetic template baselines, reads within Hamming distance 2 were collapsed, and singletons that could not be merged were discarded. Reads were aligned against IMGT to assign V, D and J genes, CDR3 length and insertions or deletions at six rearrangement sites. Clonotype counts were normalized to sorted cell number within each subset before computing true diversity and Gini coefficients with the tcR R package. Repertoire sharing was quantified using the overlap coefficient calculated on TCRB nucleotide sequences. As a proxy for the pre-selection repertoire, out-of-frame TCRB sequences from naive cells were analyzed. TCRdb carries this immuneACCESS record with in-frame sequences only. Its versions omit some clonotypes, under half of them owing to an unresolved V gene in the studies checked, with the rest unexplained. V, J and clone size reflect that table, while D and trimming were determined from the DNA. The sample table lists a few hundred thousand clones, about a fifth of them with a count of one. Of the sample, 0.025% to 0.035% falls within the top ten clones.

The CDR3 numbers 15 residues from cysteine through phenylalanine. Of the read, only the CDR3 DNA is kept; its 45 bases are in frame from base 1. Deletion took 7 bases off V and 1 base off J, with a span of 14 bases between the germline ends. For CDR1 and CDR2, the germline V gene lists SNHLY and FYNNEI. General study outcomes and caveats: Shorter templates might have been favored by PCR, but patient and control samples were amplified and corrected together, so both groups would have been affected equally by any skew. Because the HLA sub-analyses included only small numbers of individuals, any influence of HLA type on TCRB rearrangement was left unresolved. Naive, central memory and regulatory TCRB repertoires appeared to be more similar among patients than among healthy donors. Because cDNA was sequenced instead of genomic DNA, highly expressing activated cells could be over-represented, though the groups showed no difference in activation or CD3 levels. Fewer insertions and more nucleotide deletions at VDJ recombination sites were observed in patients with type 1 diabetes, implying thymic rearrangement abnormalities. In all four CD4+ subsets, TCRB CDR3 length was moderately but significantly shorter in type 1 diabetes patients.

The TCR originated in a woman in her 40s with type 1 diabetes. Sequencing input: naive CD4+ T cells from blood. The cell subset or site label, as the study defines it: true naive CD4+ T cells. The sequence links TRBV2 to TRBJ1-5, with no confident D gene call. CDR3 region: CASIIDILSNQPQHF. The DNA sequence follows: TGTGCCAGCATTATCGACATCCTAAGCAATCAGCCCCAGCATTTT.